One sample yielded the 30 T cell receptor beta chains listed below, sequenced in a study of siplizumab effects on memory and regulatory T cells. Generated by immunoSEQ multiplex PCR, the TCRdb table keeps only in-frame clones and is missing some. The table includes roughly 100,000 clones, about 92% detected once. Sample: CD4+ T cells sorted from blood. The source is a human donor in good health.

The chain employs TRBV7-3 and TRBJ2-3, with TRBD2 matching over 13 bases. This CDR3 has 18 residues. J was trimmed by 6 bases and V by 8 bases; bases with no gene match: 17. Germline-derived CDR1 and CDR2 are SGHTA and FQGTGA. CDR3 in amino acids: CASSPKRLAGGKSDTQYF. The DNA for the CDR3 is TGTGCCAGCTCCCCCAAAAGACTAGCGGGGGGAAAGTCGGATACGCAGTATTTT. The variable domain in full, completed from reference TRBV7-3 and TRBJ2-3, reads GAGVSQTPSNKVTEKGKYVELRCDPISGHTALYWYRQSLGQGPEFLIYFQGTGAADDSGLPNDRFFAVRPEGSVSTLKIQRTERGDSAVYLCASSPKRLAGGKSDTQYFGPGTRLTVL.

Here the CDR3 DNA reads TGTGCCAGCAAGAAGGGGGCGGGTGGGGGAACTGAAGCTTTCTTT. It translates to CASKKGAGGGTEAFF. The genes are TRBV6-6 and TRBJ1-1; 7 nucleotides match TRBD1. The CDR3 consists of 15 residues. V lost 7 bases and J lost 5; bases outside the gene matches: 13. Germline V gives CDR1 MNHNY, CDR2 SVGAGI (reference sequence).

V and J are TRBV2 and TRBJ1-1, with no clear D. The germline V gene has CDR1 SNHLY and CDR2 FYNNEI. This CDR3 region has 14 residues. With 4 bases removed from V and 4 bases from J, the gap between germline ends came to 13 bases. CDR3 nucleotides: TGTGCCAGCAGTGCCGCCACACAGAGCACTGAAGCTTTCTTT. As protein: CASSAATQSTEAFF.

In this sample, this clone turned up once. The chain has TRBV18 and TRBJ2-3; D ambiguous. There are 14 residues in the CDR3. The ends were cut back, 4 bases at V and 1 base at J, with 9 bases in the middle. Germline assignment: CDR1 KGHSH and CDR2 LQKENI. This chain's CDR3 is CASSQGSGTDTQYF. The CDR3 DNA sequence: TGTGCCAGCTCACAGGGTAGTGGCACAGATACGCAGTATTTT. Full variable domain (outside the CDR3, taken from reference TRBV18 and TRBJ2-3): NAGVMQNPRHLVRRRGQEARLRCSPMKGHSHVYWYRQLPEEGLKFMVYLQKENIIDESGMPKERFSAEFPKEGPSILRIQQVVRGDSAAYFCASSQGSGTDTQYFGPGTRLTVL.

V gene TRBV10-2 combines with J gene TRBJ1-2; D may be TRBD1 (6 bases). The V gene lost 8 bases and the J gene lost 8 bases, with 9 bases spanning the gap. The germline V gene encodes CDR1 WSHSY and CDR2 SAAADI. This CDR3 has 10 amino acids. CDR3 coding DNA: TGCGCCAGCTACAGGGACGGCTACACCTTC. This encodes CASYRDGYTF.

The chain has TRBV7-2 and TRBJ2-1; 9 positions match TRBD1. Trimming took 5 bases from V and 5 from J; bases not matched to a gene: 7. The CDR3 is 15 amino acids. Germline values: CDR1 SGHTA, CDR2 FQGNSA. CDR3 protein: CASSLDRGPHNEQFF. CDR3 coding DNA: TGTGCCAGCAGCCTGGACAGGGGCCCCCACAATGAGCAGTTCTTC.

The chain links TRBV6-1 to TRBJ1-2; 7 bases fit TRBD1. Germline CDR1 MNHNS, CDR2 SASEGT. V was clipped by 7 bases and J by 4 bases; unmatched bases: 9. This CDR3 comprises 14 residues. The CDR3 nucleotides are TGTGCCAGCACTGACAGGGCCGAGGTCTATGGCTACACCTTC. It specifies CASTDRAEVYGYTF.

This clone was recorded once. This sequence joins TRBV19 and TRBJ1-2, with 7 bases matching TRBD1. Per germline, CDR1 LNHDA and CDR2 SQIVND (reference sequence). After removal of 10 bases from V and 6 bases from J, the junction contained 5 bases not matched to a gene. The CDR3 loop spans 11 amino acids. The CDR3 spells CATVQGNGYTF. The DNA for the CDR3 is TGTGCCACAGTACAGGGGAATGGCTACACCTTC. The full variable domain, completed using reference TRBV19 and TRBJ1-2, is DGGITQSPKYLFRKEGQNVTLSCEQNLNHDAMYWYRQDPGQGLRLIYYSQIVNDFQKGDIAEGYSVSREKKESFPLTVTSAQKNPTAFYLCATVQGNGYTFGSGTRLTVV.

This clone appeared once. The rearrangement uses TRBV28 and TRBJ1-1; no definite D call. CDR1 is MDHEN and CDR2 is SYDVKM in the germline V gene. The ends were cut back, 7 bases at V and 6 bases at J, with 9 bases in the middle. The CDR3 totals 11 residues. The CDR3: CASNGFSEAFF. The CDR3 DNA reads TGTGCCAGCAACGGGTTCTCTGAAGCTTTCTTT. Complete variable domain (other parts from reference TRBV28 and TRBJ1-1): DVKVTQSSRYLVKRTGEKVFLECVQDMDHENMFWYRQDPGLGLRLIYFSYDVKMKEKGDIPEGYSVSREKKERFSLILESASTNQTSMYLCASNGFSEAFFGQGTRLTVV.

The V and J genes are TRBV7-9 and TRBJ2-7; D possibly corresponds to TRBD2 (6 bases). Germline values: CDR1 SEHNR, CDR2 FQNEAQ (reference sequence). The CDR3 consists of 12 residues. V was clipped by 4 bases and J by 3 bases, with 7 bases between them. The CDR3 DNA reads TGTGCCAGCAGCTCGGGACTCTACGAGCAGTACTTC. Encoded protein: CASSSGLYEQYF.

V is TRBV7-9 and J is TRBJ1-5; D gene uncertain. The CDR3 spans 15 residues. Trimming shortened V by 3 bases and J by 4 bases, and 13 bases separated the two germline ends. From germline, CDR1 is SEHNR and CDR2 FQNEAQ (reference sequence). The CDR3 DNA reads as TGTGCCAGCAGCTTGAGCGAGGTTGGGAATCAGCCCCAGCATTTT. Translating gives CASSLSEVGNQPQHF.

The chain recombines TRBV11-2 with TRBJ2-7, with 7 bases fitting TRBD1. Germline CDR1 SGHAT, CDR2 FQNNGV. This CDR3 spans 12 amino acids. V lost 7 bases, J lost 5 bases, and 5 bases stayed unmatched. This chain's CDR3 is CASTDRDHEQYF. In DNA, the CDR3 is TGTGCCAGCACCGACAGGGACCACGAGCAGTACTTC. The full variable domain, in which reference TRBV11-2 and TRBJ2-7 provide the parts outside the CDR3, is EAGVAQSPRYKIIEKRQSVAFWCNPISGHATLYWYQQILGQGPKLLIQFQNNGVVDDSQLPKDRFSAERLKGVDSTLKIQPAKLEDSAVYLCASTDRDHEQYFGPGTRLTVT.

This chain connects TRBV27 to TRBJ1-5, with D possibly TRBD1 on 6 matching bases. The ends were cut back, 5 bases at V and 7 bases at J, with 18 bases in the middle. The CDR3 consists of 15 residues. From germline, CDR1 is MNHEY and CDR2 SMNVEV (reference sequence). CDR3 region: CASSRGTGGRQPQHF. For the CDR3, the DNA is TGTGCCAGCAGTAGGGGGACGGGCGGGCGGCAGCCCCAGCATTTT.

The chain combines TRBV7-9 with TRBJ2-3, with 12 bases matching TRBD2. The germline gives CDR1 SEHNR, CDR2 FQNEAQ (reference sequence). V shed 5 bases and J 9 bases; nucleotides not matched to a gene: 9. This CDR3 comprises 15 residues. CDR3 protein: CASSASSGRAGTQYF. DNA of the CDR3: TGTGCCAGCAGCGCTTCTAGCGGGAGGGCCGGGACGCAGTATTTT.

This clone has only one observation. V gene TRBV5-1 combines with J gene TRBJ2-7; TRBD1 is a possible D gene (6 bases). Trimming stripped 6 bases from V and 0 bases from J, with 16 bases between. The CDR3 is 15 amino acids. CDR1 is SGHRS and CDR2 is YFSETQ in the germline V gene. The CDR3 sequence: CASTPGQTFSYEQYF. DNA for the CDR3: TGCGCCAGCACCCCCGGACAGACCTTCTCCTACGAGCAGTACTTC.

The gene calls are TRBV6-1 and TRBJ1-2, with D maybe TRBD1 (6 bases). The germline V gene encodes CDR1 MNHNS and CDR2 SASEGT. Trimming stripped 2 bases from V and 4 bases from J, with 11 bases between. The CDR3 runs to 14 residues. CDR3 loop: CASSEPAGAYGYTF. The CDR3 DNA reads as TGTGCCAGCAGTGAACCTGCAGGGGCCTATGGCTACACCTTC.

J is TRBJ2-1 and V is TRBV10-3, with 7 bases matching TRBD1. The germline V gene encodes CDR1 ENHRY and CDR2 SYGVKD. The trim removed 6 bases at V and 0 bases at J, leaving 2 bases unmatched. There are 14 residues in the CDR3. CDR3: CAIRGQSSYNEQFF. The DNA of the CDR3 is TGTGCCATCAGGGGACAGAGCTCCTACAATGAGCAGTTCTTC.

This clone was seen a single time. The chain is built from TRBV29-1 and TRBJ2-7, with D perhaps matching TRBD2 (5 bases). Trimming removed 3 bases at V and 7 bases at J, with 13 bases between. The CDR3 is 12 residues long. Germline CDR1 and CDR2: SQVTM and ANQGSEA. The CDR3 is CSVDDGRGEQYF. CDR3 bases: TGCAGCGTTGACGACGGACGCGGGGAGCAGTACTTC.

In its sample, this clone was seen once. The rearrangement uses TRBV25-1 and TRBJ1-1; 12 bases are a match to TRBD1. Germline CDR1 MGHDK, CDR2 SYGVNS. This CDR3 has 18 residues. With V trimmed by 3 bases and J by 1 base, 9 bases remained unmatched. Here the CDR3 reads CASSDTGTGGRWNTEAFF. For the CDR3, the DNA is TGTGCCAGCAGTGATACCGGGACAGGGGGCCGGTGGAACACTGAAGCTTTCTTT.

The chain joins TRBV6-5 to TRBJ2-2; 7 positions agree with TRBD1. This CDR3 is 14 amino acids long. Germline lookup yields CDR1 MNHEY and CDR2 SVGAGI. V shed 3 bases and J 5 bases; nucleotides not matched to a gene: 3. CDR3 in amino acids: CASSYTGVTGELFF. CDR3 DNA sequence: TGTGCCAGCAGTTATACAGGGGTGACCGGGGAGCTGTTTTTT.

A single count supports this clone. The rearrangement links TRBV29-1 to TRBJ2-7; D not certain. The V end lost 4 bases, the J end lost 4 bases, and 8 bases lay between the germline ends. This CDR3 has 11 residues. Germline V gene sequence: CDR1 SQVTM, CDR2 ANQGSEA. CDR3 residues: CSVGSPYEQYF. CDR3 nucleotide sequence: TGCAGCGTTGGCTCGCCTTACGAGCAGTACTTC.

The V gene is TRBV6-5, the J gene TRBJ1-1; D is uncertain. The CDR3 loop spans 11 amino acids. V lost 6 bases and J 6 bases, leaving 8 bases between the germline ends. Germline V lookup: CDR1 MNHEY, CDR2 SVGAGI. CDR3 coding DNA: TGTGCCAGCAGCAATCGGGCTGAAGCTTTCTTT. It yields the protein CASSNRAEAFF.

The chain is built from TRBV27 and TRBJ2-5, with D perhaps matching TRBD1 (5 bases). V was cut by 2 bases and J by 1 base, with 8 bases left in between. The CDR3 is 14 amino acids. Per the germline V gene, CDR1 is MNHEY and CDR2 is SMNVEV (reference sequence). DNA of the CDR3: TGTGCCAGCAGTTTACAGGGTCCCCAAGAGACCCAGTACTTC. Its protein is CASSLQGPQETQYF.

The chain employs TRBV5-6 and TRBJ1-2; possibly TRBD1 for D (6 bases). This CDR3 is built from 14 residues. The ends were cut back, 4 bases at V and 1 base at J, with 11 bases in the middle. The V gene's germline CDR1 is SGHDT and CDR2 YYEEEE. The CDR3 DNA sequence: TGTGCCAGCAGCCCGGACAGACTTAACTATGGCTACACCTTC. This translates into CASSPDRLNYGYTF.

The chain recombines TRBV2 with TRBJ2-5; 10 bases are a match to TRBD1. The CDR3 has 14 amino acids. Losses at the gene ends were 5 bases for V and 5 bases for J; bases not matched to a gene: 5. Germline values: CDR1 SNHLY, CDR2 FYNNEI. The CDR3: CASSSDRGRETQYF. CDR3 nucleotide sequence: TGTGCCAGCAGTTCCGACAGGGGGCGCGAGACCCAGTACTTC. Full variable domain (missing parts from reference TRBV2 and TRBJ2-5): EPEVTQTPSHQVTQMGQEVILRCVPISNHLYFYWYRQILGQKVEFLVSFYNNEISEKSEIFDDQFSVERPDGSNFTLKIRSTKLEDSAMYFCASSSDRGRETQYFGPGTRLLVL.

The V gene is TRBV7-9, the J gene TRBJ1-2; TRBD1 aligns across 9 bases. V trimming: 1 base; J trimming: 0 bases; junction bases outside the gene matches: 12. Germline CDR1 is SEHNR and CDR2 is FQNEAQ (reference sequence). The CDR3 totals 19 residues. This chain's CDR3 is CASSLGRKQTGGANYGYTF. CDR3 nucleotide sequence: TGTGCCAGCAGCTTAGGACGGAAGCAGACAGGGGGAGCTAACTATGGCTACACCTTC. Full variable domain (outside the CDR3, taken from reference TRBV7-9 and TRBJ1-2): DTGVSQNPRHKITKRGQNVTFRCDPISEHNRLYWYRQTLGQGPEFLTYFQNEAQLEKSRLLSDRFSAERPKGSFSTLEIQRTEQGDSAMYLCASSLGRKQTGGANYGYTFGSGTRLTVV.

V is TRBV30 and J is TRBJ2-4; 8 bases match TRBD2. The junction had 18 bases not matched to a gene; V was cut back by 5 bases and J by 0 bases. The length of the CDR3 is 19 residues. Germline V gene lookup returns CDR1 GTSNPN and CDR2 SVGIG (reference sequence). Written as DNA, the CDR3 is TGTGCCTGGCGACACCTTAGCGGGGAGCCCGGGCGAGCCAAAAACATTCAGTACTTC. It is translated as CAWRHLSGEPGRAKNIQYF.

The rearrangement uses TRBV11-2 and TRBJ1-1; D is undetermined. V was trimmed by 2 bases and J by 5 bases, leaving 15 bases between them. The CDR3 contains 15 residues. In germline, CDR1 is SGHAT, CDR2 FQNNGV. CDR3 sequence reads: CASSLSGALGTEAFF. The CDR3 DNA sequence: TGTGCCAGCAGCTTAAGTGGCGCCCTTGGGACTGAAGCTTTCTTT.

The genes are TRBV7-9 and TRBJ2-1; 11 bases match TRBD2. Looked up from germline, CDR1 is SEHNR and CDR2 is FQNEAQ (reference sequence). The CDR3 covers 15 residues. Trimming cost V 0 bases and J 7 bases; bases outside gene matches: 2. The CDR3: CASSLASGRGNEQFF. CDR3 coding DNA: TGTGCCAGCAGCTTAGCTAGCGGGAGGGGTAATGAGCAGTTCTTC. Combining the CDR3 with reference TRBV7-9 and TRBJ2-1 gives the whole variable domain DTGVSQNPRHKITKRGQNVTFRCDPISEHNRLYWYRQTLGQGPEFLTYFQNEAQLEKSRLLSDRFSAERPKGSFSTLEIQRTEQGDSAMYLCASSLASGRGNEQFFGPGTRLTVL.

The V gene is TRBV6-1, the J gene TRBJ2-6, with unresolved D. From germline, CDR1 is MNHNS and CDR2 SASEGT. CDR3 length: 15 amino acids. The V and J ends lost 4 bases and 0 bases respectively, with 7 bases between them. The CDR3 sequence: CASSVLGSGANVLTF. The DNA for the CDR3 is TGTGCCAGCAGTGTACTGGGCTCTGGGGCCAACGTCCTGACTTTC.